These 10 T cell receptor beta chains were all obtained from the same sample, sequenced in a study of blood T cell repertoires in COVID-19. Profiling relied on immunoSEQ multiplex PCR, and the TCRdb table lists in-frame clones only, not all of them. The sample holds more than 250,000 clones, 85% seen once. Sequences were obtained from peripheral blood. These receptors all come from a man aged 45 to 65 with active or convalescent COVID-19.

The chain couples TRBV4-2 to TRBJ1-4, with 9 bases fitting TRBD1. Germline V gives CDR1 LGHNA, CDR2 YNFKEQ. With V trimmed by 1 base and J by 6 bases, 0 bases remained unmatched. This CDR3 contains 14 residues. The CDR3 loop is CASSQGTGDEKLFF. DNA for the CDR3: TGTGCCAGCAGCCAAGGGACAGGGGATGAAAAACTGTTTTTT.

The genes are TRBV5-1 and TRBJ1-1; the D gene is possibly TRBD1 (5 bases). The CDR3 is made up of 14 amino acids. Trimming removed 0 bases from V and 3 bases from J, with 9 bases in between. From germline, CDR1 is SGHRS and CDR2 YFSETQ. Here the CDR3 DNA reads TGCGCCAGCAGCTTGGCCGGCAGGGACACTGAAGCTTTCTTT. This encodes CASSLAGRDTEAFF.

The rearrangement joins TRBV29-1 to TRBJ2-3; no clear D gene. The CDR3 spans 13 residues. V was clipped by 2 bases and J by 4 bases, with 10 bases between them. Germline V gene sequence: CDR1 SQVTM, CDR2 ANQGSEA. CDR3 DNA sequence: TGCAGCGTTGAAACCTCGGTGCCAGATACGCAGTATTTT. Translating gives CSVETSVPDTQYF.

The V gene is TRBV2, the J gene TRBJ2-1; D is uncertain. The CDR3 is 15 residues long. Germline V gives CDR1 SNHLY, CDR2 FYNNEI. V was trimmed by 6 bases and J by 2 bases, leaving 14 bases between them. The CDR3 sequence: CASSPENGAYNEQFF. In nucleotides, the CDR3 is TGTGCCAGCAGCCCCGAGAACGGTGCCTACAATGAGCAGTTCTTC.

The gene calls are TRBV10-3 and TRBJ2-7; D is undetermined. Trimming stripped 11 bases from V and 2 bases from J, with 19 bases between. The CDR3 extends over 14 amino acids. The germline gives CDR1 ENHRY, CDR2 SYGVKD. CDR3 sequence: CAAQEPTLTYEQYF. CDR3 DNA: TGTGCCGCGCAGGAACCTACCCTTACCTACGAGCAGTACTTC.

The chain couples TRBV5-6 to TRBJ2-3, with D possibly matching TRBD1 (6 bases). This CDR3 contains 16 residues. Germline-derived CDR1 and CDR2 are SGHDT and YYEEEE. The V end lost 5 bases, the J end lost 0 bases, and 16 bases lay between the germline ends. CDR3 amino acids: CASRISGQTSTDTQYF. DNA of the CDR3: TGTGCCAGCAGAATTTCCGGACAGACTAGCACAGATACGCAGTATTTT.

This rearrangement joins TRBV11-2 to TRBJ2-1, with TRBD2 matching over 7 bases. With 5 bases clipped from V and 4 bases from J, the junction kept 5 bases outside the gene matches. The CDR3 runs to 14 residues. Per germline, CDR1 SGHAT and CDR2 FQNNGV. CDR3 sequence reads: CASSRDYQYNEQFF. The CDR3 nucleotides read TGTGCCAGCAGCCGGGACTATCAGTACAATGAGCAGTTCTTC.

V and J are TRBV5-4 and TRBJ2-5; TRBD1 matches 12 bases. Germline V lookup: CDR1 SGHNT, CDR2 YYREEE (reference sequence). With V trimmed by 0 bases and J by 4 bases, 4 bases remained unmatched. The CDR3 sequence is 16 residues long. The CDR3 loop reads CASSLAGTGGRETQYF. DNA for the CDR3: TGTGCCAGCAGCTTGGCCGGGACAGGGGGCCGAGAGACCCAGTACTTC.

This chain uses TRBV13 with TRBJ1-1; no reliable D call. The CDR3 extends over 12 amino acids. CDR1 PRHDT and CDR2 FYEKMQ come from the germline V gene (reference sequence). V was shortened by 5 bases and J by 7 bases, with 11 bases between the two germline ends. In DNA, the CDR3 is TGTGCCAGCAGCGAGCGGAGTGGTGAAGCTTTCTTT. It codes for CASSERSGEAFF.

The chain links TRBV13 to TRBJ2-7; 7 bases fit TRBD1. This CDR3 spans 15 amino acids. Trimming cost V 5 bases and J 0 bases; bases outside gene matches: 7. Germline V gives CDR1 PRHDT, CDR2 FYEKMQ (reference sequence). CDR3 coding DNA: TGTGCCAGCAGCACCCAGCAGGGGGTCTCCTACGAGCAGTACTTC. It encodes CASSTQQGVSYEQYF.